A single sample gave rise to the 2 T cell receptor beta chains below, sequenced in a study of blood T cells in healthy people across ages. The second PCR ran 7 to 11 cycles with a sample-barcoded 5' primer and J-beta primers. From the 5' RACE reads, TCRdb called clonotypes with MiXCR, one entry per CDR3 protein. This sample has roughly 1,800,000 distinct CDR3 sequences; approximately 50% occur once, and the top ten carry 2.1%. Sequencing was performed on blood. The receptors here all came from a woman aged 35 to 49 in good health.

V and J are TRBV20-1 and TRBJ2-7; TRBD1 matches at 8 bases. Germline values: CDR1 DFQATT, CDR2 SNEGSKA (reference sequence). With V trimmed by 5 bases and J by 1 base, 7 bases remained unmatched. The length of the CDR3 is 14 residues. CDR3 DNA sequence: TGCAGTGCTCAAAAACAGGGGGTTTCCTACGAGCAGTACTTC. Translated: CSAQKQGVSYEQYF.

The chain joins TRBV21-1 to TRBJ2-5; the table's D call of TRBD1 was not tested on the DNA. TRBV21-1 is assigned pseudogene status. This CDR3 region has 13 residues. DNA of the CDR3: TGTGCCAGCAGCGCACGGACAGACAATGAGCAGTACTTC. Protein sequence: CASSARTDNEQYF.